This passage covers 21 T cell receptor beta chains from one sample sequenced in a study of cytomegalovirus exposure and HLA in healthy donors. This PCR relied on a set of 60 Vbeta primers and 13 Jbeta primers. Measured with immunoSEQ multiplex PCR; TCRdb has only the in-frame clones, and not every one. The sample records some 150,000 clones, around four fifths being singletons. The sequencing sample was made of PBMCs. All receptors derive from a man aged 45-65 years in good health and CMV-seropositive.

The V call is TRBV13, the J call TRBJ2-7, with 12 bases lining up with TRBD1. The junction had 3 bases not matched to a gene; V was cut back by 5 bases and J by 4 bases. Germline V CDR1 and CDR2: PRHDT, FYEKMQ (reference sequence). The CDR3 is 14 amino acids. CDR3 DNA sequence: TGTGCCAGCAGCCTGGGACAGGGGGCGTACGAGCAGTACTTC. Protein: CASSLGQGAYEQYF.

V usage is TRBV30 and J usage is TRBJ2-7; 9 bases fit TRBD2. V dropped 7 bases and J dropped 4; count of bases not matched to a gene: 8. Per germline, CDR1 GTSNPN and CDR2 SVGIG (reference sequence). This CDR3 region has 13 residues. CDR3 region: CASQWLAGYEQYF. CDR3 coding DNA: TGTGCCTCCCAGTGGCTAGCGGGATACGAGCAGTACTTC.

This clone came up a few times. The rearrangement joins TRBV30 to TRBJ2-7, with 7 bases lining up with TRBD2. The CDR3 covers 16 residues. Trimming removed 2 bases from V and 1 base from J; junction bases left unmatched: 11. Germline V gene lookup returns CDR1 GTSNPN and CDR2 SVGIG (reference sequence). CDR3: CAWSMGGRRGSYEQYF. For the CDR3, the DNA is TGTGCCTGGAGTATGGGGGGACGGCGGGGGTCCTACGAGCAGTACTTC.

This rearrangement joins TRBV2 to TRBJ2-1; tentative D call: TRBD1 (6 bases). V was clipped by 10 bases and J by 8 bases, with 15 bases between them. The CDR3 contains 12 residues. The germline V gene has CDR1 SNHLY and CDR2 FYNNEI. CDR3 in DNA: TGTGCCACACTATTACAGGGCGATGAGCAGTTCTTC. As protein: CATLLQGDEQFF.

The chain joins TRBV19 to TRBJ2-7; the match to TRBD2 covers 7 bases. CDR1 is LNHDA, CDR2 SQIVND, per germline (reference sequence). The CDR3 totals 17 residues. V trimming: 5 bases; J trimming: 4 bases; junction bases outside the gene matches: 17. The CDR3 sequence is CASSVHFRDYLNYEQYF. The CDR3 DNA sequence: TGTGCCAGTAGTGTGCACTTCCGGGACTATCTGAATTACGAGCAGTACTTC.

The gene calls are TRBV10-3 and TRBJ2-1; 9 nucleotides match TRBD2. The CDR3 covers 14 residues. Germline values: CDR1 ENHRY, CDR2 SYGVKD. V was clipped by 6 bases and J by 8 bases; unmatched bases: 8. CDR3 nucleotides: TGTGCCATCAGGGGAGGCGGCGGGGGGGATGAGCAGTTCTTC. Translation gives CAIRGGGGGDEQFF.

The V call is TRBV28, the J call TRBJ1-2; D call uncertain. Per germline, CDR1 MDHEN and CDR2 SYDVKM. This CDR3 contains 13 residues. The ends were cut back, 5 bases at V and 2 bases at J, with 9 bases in the middle. CDR3 sequence: CASSEAGNYGYTF. The CDR3 nucleotides are TGTGCCAGCAGTGAAGCGGGGAACTATGGCTACACCTTC.

This chain uses TRBV9 with TRBJ2-3; 7 bases map to TRBD2. This CDR3 spans 14 amino acids. Unmatched junction bases numbered 1, after V lost 3 bases and J lost 0 bases. CDR1 is SGDLS and CDR2 is YYNGEE in the germline V gene. This CDR3 reads CASSAGGSTDTQYF. The DNA for the CDR3 is TGTGCCAGCAGCGCGGGGGGAAGCACAGATACGCAGTATTTT.

This clone came up once. The chain employs TRBV19 and TRBJ2-1, with 9 bases that match TRBD2. CDR3 size: 14 residues. J was trimmed by 4 bases and V by 5 bases; bases with no gene match: 3. Germline CDR1 and CDR2: LNHDA and SQIVND (reference sequence). This CDR3 is CASSWRGGYNEQFF. The CDR3 nucleotides read TGTGCCAGTAGTTGGCGGGGGGGATACAATGAGCAGTTCTTC. The whole variable domain, filled in from reference TRBV19 and TRBJ2-1, reads DGGITQSPKYLFRKEGQNVTLSCEQNLNHDAMYWYRQDPGQGLRLIYYSQIVNDFQKGDIAEGYSVSREKKESFPLTVTSAQKNPTAFYLCASSWRGGYNEQFFGPGTRLTVL.

J is TRBJ1-1 and V is TRBV7-2; the D is unclear. The CDR3 has 13 residues. V was trimmed by 5 bases and J by 0 bases, leaving 7 bases between them. Germline CDR1 SGHTA, CDR2 FQGNSA. CDR3 sequence: CASSQTLNTEAFF. The CDR3, as DNA: TGTGCCAGCAGCCAGACATTGAACACTGAAGCTTTCTTT. The full variable domain, in which reference TRBV7-2 and TRBJ1-1 provide the parts outside the CDR3, is GAGVSQSPSNKVTEKGKDVELRCDPISGHTALYWYRQSLGQGLEFLIYFQGNSAPDKSGLPSDRFSAERTGGSVSTLTIQRTQQEDSAVYLCASSQTLNTEAFFGQGTRLTVV.

The V call is TRBV15, the J call TRBJ2-4; TRBD1 might be the D (7 bases). The length of the CDR3 is 18 residues. Trimming pared 5 bases from V and 0 bases from J, leaving 20 bases between. Germline CDR1 reads LNHNV; CDR2 reads YYDKDF (reference sequence). CDR3 sequence reads: CATSEGAGYSIAKNIQYF. The CDR3, as DNA: TGTGCCACCAGCGAGGGGGCGGGATATAGTATAGCCAAAAACATTCAGTACTTC. The whole variable domain, remainder taken from reference TRBV15 and TRBJ2-4, is DAMVIQNPRYQVTQFGKPVTLSCSQTLNHNVMYWYQQKSSQAPKLLFHYYDKDFNNEADTPDNFQSRRPNTSFCFLDIRSPGLGDTAMYLCATSEGAGYSIAKNIQYFGAGTRLSVL.

The chain joins TRBV19 to TRBJ2-2, with no clear D. V was pared by 5 bases and J by 1 base, with 11 bases between. The CDR3 is 15 residues long. CDR1 is LNHDA and CDR2 is SQIVND in the germline V gene (reference sequence). CDR3 nucleotides: TGTGCCAGTAGTCAGCGATCGGGGAACACCGGGGAGCTGTTTTTT. This sequence encodes CASSQRSGNTGELFF.

This chain uses TRBV6-5 with TRBJ1-1; 9 bases align to TRBD1. Germline V gene data show CDR1 as MNHEY and CDR2 as SVGAGI. This CDR3 has 15 amino acids. V lost 6 bases to trimming and J lost 4 bases; unmatched junction nucleotides: 9. The CDR3 DNA is TGTGCCAGCAGAACCAAACAGGGGGCCGTCACTGAAGCTTTCTTT. Protein sequence: CASRTKQGAVTEAFF.

CDR3 in DNA: TGTGCCAGCAGCTCCGGCCCGGGAATGGACACCGGGGAGCTGTTTTTT. It is translated as CASSSGPGMDTGELFF. The chain combines TRBV11-2 with TRBJ2-2, with D possibly matching TRBD2 (5 bases). Germline V gene sequence: CDR1 SGHAT, CDR2 FQNNGV. Trimming shortened V by 4 bases and J by 3 bases, and 15 bases separated the two germline ends. The length of the CDR3 is 16 residues.

The V and J genes are TRBV30 and TRBJ2-7; perhaps TRBD2 as D (6 bases). V was cut by 1 base and J by 1 base, with 14 bases left in between. Germline values: CDR1 GTSNPN, CDR2 SVGIG (reference sequence). The CDR3 is made up of 15 amino acids. CDR3 amino acids: CAWSGPARGSYEQYF. The CDR3 DNA follows: TGTGCCTGGAGTGGCCCCGCCCGGGGGTCCTACGAGCAGTACTTC. The whole variable domain, filled in from reference TRBV30 and TRBJ2-7, reads SQTIHQWPATLVQPVGSPLSLECTVEGTSNPNLYWYRQAAGRGLQLLFYSVGIGQISSEVPQNLSASRPQDRQFILSSKKLLLSDSGFYLCAWSGPARGSYEQYFGPGTRLTVT.

The chain couples TRBV4-1 to TRBJ2-1, with 10 bases aligning to TRBD2. This CDR3 has 16 residues. Germline assignment: CDR1 MGHRA and CDR2 YSYEKL. J gave up 7 bases and V 4 bases, and 10 bases lay outside the gene matches. The CDR3 spells CASSRNLAGGWNEQFF. The DNA for the CDR3 is TGCGCCAGCAGCCGAAATTTAGCGGGAGGTTGGAATGAGCAGTTCTTC.

This clone was seen more than once but under ten times. J is TRBJ2-2 and V is TRBV28; D is possibly TRBD2 (6 bases). CDR3 size: 12 residues. Germline V lookup: CDR1 MDHEN, CDR2 SYDVKM. Trimming removed 5 bases from V and 9 bases from J, with 10 bases in between. CDR3 region: CASSPGLRELFF. The CDR3 DNA reads TGTGCCAGCAGTCCGGGACTTCGGGAGCTGTTTTTT.

The gene calls are TRBV2 and TRBJ2-7; 9 bases line up with TRBD2. Germline CDR1 SNHLY, CDR2 FYNNEI. The CDR3 loop spans 17 amino acids. V gave up 1 base and J gave up 5 bases; unmatched junction bases: 12. Here the CDR3 DNA reads TGTGCCAGCAGTGAAGAGGGGGTTCGTCGACTAGCGGACGAGCAGTACTTC. It codes for CASSEEGVRRLADEQYF.

V usage is TRBV5-1 and J usage is TRBJ2-3; 7 positions match TRBD2. This CDR3 has 15 amino acids. Trimming cost V 3 bases and J 4 bases; bases outside gene matches: 8. Germline V gene sequence: CDR1 SGHRS, CDR2 YFSETQ. The chain's CDR3 is CASSWGTNRADTQYF. CDR3 DNA: TGCGCCAGCAGCTGGGGGACTAATAGGGCAGATACGCAGTATTTT.

The chain uses TRBV5-5 and TRBJ2-7; D unresolved. Trimming shortened V by 4 bases and J by 3 bases, and 11 bases separated the two germline ends. CDR3 size: 13 residues. Germline values: CDR1 SGHKS, CDR2 YYEKEE (reference sequence). The CDR3 loop is CASSASMGYEQYF. The CDR3 DNA reads as TGTGCCAGCAGCGCTAGTATGGGCTACGAGCAGTACTTC.

This chain uses TRBV28 with TRBJ1-5, with D unclear. The CDR3 has 13 residues. V lost 4 bases to trimming and J lost 0 bases, with 4 bases between them. In germline, CDR1 is MDHEN, CDR2 SYDVKM. CDR3 loop: CASSSHSNQPQHF. Written as DNA, the CDR3 is TGTGCCAGCAGTTCCCATAGCAATCAGCCCCAGCATTTT. The full variable domain, with the rest looked up from reference TRBV28 and TRBJ1-5, is DVKVTQSSRYLVKRTGEKVFLECVQDMDHENMFWYRQDPGLGLRLIYFSYDVKMKEKGDIPEGYSVSREKKERFSLILESASTNQTSMYLCASSSHSNQPQHFGDGTRLSIL.